A single sample is the source of the 4 T cell receptor beta chains below, sequenced in a study of OX40 agonist ivuxolimab in advanced cancers. The method was the immunoSEQ multiplex PCR assay. TCRdb provides this immuneACCESS table in a form limited to in-frame rearrangements. Some clones are lacking; in checked studies, under half of them reflect an unresolved V gene, and why the rest are absent is not known. The sample contains roughly 70,000 clones, approximately 90% of them found a single time. Roughly 0.51% of the sample is taken by the ten largest. The sequencing here drew on CD4+ or CD8+ T cells sorted from blood, taken in a trial of the OX40 agonist ivuxolimab. These receptors all stem from an adult with an advanced solid tumor such as melanoma, head and neck, liver or kidney cancer.

The chain is built from TRBV19 and TRBJ2-7; 10 bases line up with TRBD2. The CDR3 covers 14 residues. Germline CDR1 LNHDA, CDR2 SQIVND (reference sequence). V shed 5 bases, J shed 3 bases, and the junction held 4 bases outside the gene matches. The CDR3 is CASSGLAESYEQYF. The CDR3 nucleotides are TGTGCCAGTAGTGGACTAGCGGAGAGCTACGAGCAGTACTTC.

The CDR3 DNA is TGTGCCAGCAGCCCGCCCCTCGGACTAGCTCTAGCCAAAAACATTCAGTACTTC. Encoded protein: CASSPPLGLALAKNIQYF. This chain connects TRBV5-5 to TRBJ2-4, with 8 positions matching TRBD2. The trim removed 4 bases at V and 0 bases at J, leaving 12 bases unmatched. Germline V gene lookup returns CDR1 SGHKS and CDR2 YYEKEE (reference sequence). The CDR3 has 18 amino acids.

The rearrangement uses TRBV5-8 and TRBJ2-7; D unclear. Germline V gene data show CDR1 as SGHTS and CDR2 as YDEGEE. Trimming removed 4 bases at V and 2 bases at J, with 13 bases between. There are 14 residues in the CDR3. The CDR3 DNA follows: TGTGCCAGCAGCCTATTTGGGATTGCCTACGAGCAGTACTTC. This codes for CASSLFGIAYEQYF.

V gene TRBV5-1 combines with J gene TRBJ2-7; 8 bases are shared with TRBD1. There are 15 residues in the CDR3. Germline V gene data show CDR1 as SGHRS and CDR2 as YFSETQ. The trim removed 4 bases at V and 0 bases at J, leaving 6 bases unmatched. The CDR3 loop reads CASSPGDRSSYEQYF. Written as DNA, the CDR3 is TGCGCCAGCAGCCCCGGGGACAGGAGCTCCTACGAGCAGTACTTC.